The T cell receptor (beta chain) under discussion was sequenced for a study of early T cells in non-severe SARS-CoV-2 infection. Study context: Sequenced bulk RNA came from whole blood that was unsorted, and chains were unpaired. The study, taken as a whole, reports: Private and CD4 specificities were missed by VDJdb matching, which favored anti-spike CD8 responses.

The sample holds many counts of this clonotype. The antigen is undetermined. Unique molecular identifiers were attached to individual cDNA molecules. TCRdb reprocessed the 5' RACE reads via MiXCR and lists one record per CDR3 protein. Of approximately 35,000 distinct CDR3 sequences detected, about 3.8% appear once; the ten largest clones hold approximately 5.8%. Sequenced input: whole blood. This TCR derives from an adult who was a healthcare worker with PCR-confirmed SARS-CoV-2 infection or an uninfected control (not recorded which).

CDR3 coding DNA: TGTGCCAGCAGCCCCGGGACTAGCGATTACGAGCAGTACTTC. Protein product: CASSPGTSDYEQYF. The chain combines TRBV5-6 with TRBJ2-7, with 10 bases fitting TRBD2. With V trimmed by 4 bases and J by 4 bases, 5 bases remained unmatched. The CDR3 consists of 14 residues. CDR1 and CDR2 from the germline V gene are SGHDT and YYEEEE.